This T cell receptor beta chain was captured in a study of blood T cell repertoires in COVID-19. Clones were read by immunoSEQ multiplex PCR, and TCRdb kept only the in-frame ones, dropping some. The table records roughly 170,000 clones, about 90% of them present only once. Germline V lookup: CDR1 SGHRS, CDR2 YFSETQ. The J segment lost 6 bases and the V segment lost 3 bases, leaving 14 bases of the junction unmatched. This CDR3 has 17 amino acids. This sequence originates from an older man with active or convalescent COVID-19. This sequence joins TRBV5-1 and TRBJ1-2, with 10 nucleotides matching TRBD1. Sequencing used peripheral blood. The CDR3 region is CASSSLTTGGGRNGYTF. Here the CDR3 DNA reads TGCGCCAGCAGCTCGCTGACGACAGGGGGCGGTAGGAATGGCTACACCTTC.